This T cell receptor (beta chain) originates from a study of blood T cell repertoires in COVID-19. Across the whole study: The United States, Italy and Spain provided the acute and convalescent COVID-19 samples. PBMCs, B-cell-depleted T cells, or T cells provided the cDNA or gDNA that made up the material.

The CDR3 contains 16 residues. V lost 2 bases to trimming and J lost 6 bases; unmatched junction nucleotides: 8. Germline values: CDR1 LNHDA, CDR2 SQIVND (reference sequence). The table came from immunoSEQ multiplex PCR; TCRdb's copy has only in-frame clones and leaves some out. The sample carries 260,000 or so clones, around 83% recorded once. Sequences were obtained from peripheral blood. This TCR derives from an elderly man with acute or convalescent COVID-19. The chain recombines TRBV19 with TRBJ2-3, with TRBD2 matching over 10 bases. This CDR3 reads CASSISLAGVADTQYF. DNA of the CDR3: TGTGCCAGTAGTATATCCCTAGCGGGGGTGGCGGATACGCAGTATTTT.